This T cell receptor beta chain was identified in a study of T cells after yellow fever vaccination. Study-wide points: Most clones from primary vaccination resurfaced after the booster (96% CD4, 88% CD8).

This clonotype was seen a handful of times. The target antigen is unknown. Trimming removed 6 bases at V and 0 bases at J, with 21 bases between. There are 17 residues in the CDR3. Per germline, CDR1 KGHSH and CDR2 LQKENI. TCRdb re-called the 5' RACE reads with MiXCR, one entry per CDR3 protein. The sample holds 300,000 to 400,000 distinct CDR3 sequences; about an eighth are singletons and the top ten take around 3%. The receptor was derived from a man aged 18 to 35 who received the YFV17D yellow fever vaccine. The sample was CD4+ T cells sorted from PBMCs, taken 15 days after the yellow fever booster vaccination. This chain joins TRBV18 and TRBJ2-7; D not resolved. This CDR3 reads CASSLSLASSRSYEQYF. The DNA of the CDR3 is TGTGCCAGCTCCCTCTCGCTTGCCAGCTCCCGCTCCTACGAGCAGTACTTC.